Sequencing of this T cell receptor (beta chain) was carried out in a study of blood T cell repertoires in COVID-19. As for the study in general: COVID-19 samples from acute and convalescent phases originated in the United States, Italy and Spain.

Here immunoSEQ multiplex PCR was the method, and the copy in TCRdb shows in-frame clones only, minus some. The sample has 150,000 or so clones; around 82% are singletons. The sequenced material came from peripheral blood. This sequence was found in a human donor in a cohort sampled during active COVID-19.

CDR3 nucleotides: TGTGCCAGCAGCCAAGCCGGGACAGGGGCCTACGAGCAGTACTTC. Protein: CASSQAGTGAYEQYF. This rearrangement joins TRBV4-2 to TRBJ2-7; 10 bases line up with TRBD1. Germline lookup yields CDR1 LGHNA and CDR2 YNFKEQ. The CDR3 spans 15 residues. Trimming cost V 1 base and J 2 bases; bases outside gene matches: 2.